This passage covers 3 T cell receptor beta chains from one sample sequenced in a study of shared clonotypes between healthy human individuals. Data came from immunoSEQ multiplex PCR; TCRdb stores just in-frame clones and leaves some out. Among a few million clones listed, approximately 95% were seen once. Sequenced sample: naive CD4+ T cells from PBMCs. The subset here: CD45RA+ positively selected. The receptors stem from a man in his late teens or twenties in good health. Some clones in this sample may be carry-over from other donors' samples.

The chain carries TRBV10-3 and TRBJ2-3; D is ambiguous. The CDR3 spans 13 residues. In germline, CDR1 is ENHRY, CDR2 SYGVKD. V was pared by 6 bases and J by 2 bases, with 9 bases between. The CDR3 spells CAISPGPTDTQYF. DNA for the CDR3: TGTGCCATCAGCCCCGGGCCCACAGATACGCAGTATTTT.

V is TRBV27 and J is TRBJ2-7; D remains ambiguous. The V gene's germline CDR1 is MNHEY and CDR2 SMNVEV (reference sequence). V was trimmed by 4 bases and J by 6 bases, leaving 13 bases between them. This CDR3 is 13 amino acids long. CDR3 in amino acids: CASSSPERSEQYF. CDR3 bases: TGTGCCAGCAGTTCCCCTGAACGGAGCGAGCAGTACTTC.

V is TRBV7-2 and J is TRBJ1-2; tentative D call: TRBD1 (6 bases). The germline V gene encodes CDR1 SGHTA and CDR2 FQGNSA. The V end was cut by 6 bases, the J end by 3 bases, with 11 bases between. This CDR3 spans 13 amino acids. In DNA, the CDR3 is TGTGCCAGCAGACAAACAGGGTACTATGGCTACACCTTC. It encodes CASRQTGYYGYTF.